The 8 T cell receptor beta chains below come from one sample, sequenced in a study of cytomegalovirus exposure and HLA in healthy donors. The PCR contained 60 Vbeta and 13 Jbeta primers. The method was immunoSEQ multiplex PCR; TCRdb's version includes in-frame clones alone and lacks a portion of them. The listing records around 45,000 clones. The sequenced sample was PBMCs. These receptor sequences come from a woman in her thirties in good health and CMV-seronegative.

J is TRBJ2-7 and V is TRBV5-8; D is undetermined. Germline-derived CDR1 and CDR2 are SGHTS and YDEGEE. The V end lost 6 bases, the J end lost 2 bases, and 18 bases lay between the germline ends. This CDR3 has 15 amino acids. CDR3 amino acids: CASNTDVAGTYEQYF. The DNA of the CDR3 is TGTGCCAGCAACACCGACGTGGCAGGCACCTACGAGCAGTACTTC.

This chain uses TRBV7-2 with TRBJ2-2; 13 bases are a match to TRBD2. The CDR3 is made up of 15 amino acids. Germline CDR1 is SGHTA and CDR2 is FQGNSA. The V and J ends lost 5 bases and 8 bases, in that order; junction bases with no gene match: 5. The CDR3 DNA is TGTGCCAGCAGCAACACGACTAGCGGGAGGGGGGAGCTGTTTTTT. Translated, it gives CASSNTTSGRGELFF.

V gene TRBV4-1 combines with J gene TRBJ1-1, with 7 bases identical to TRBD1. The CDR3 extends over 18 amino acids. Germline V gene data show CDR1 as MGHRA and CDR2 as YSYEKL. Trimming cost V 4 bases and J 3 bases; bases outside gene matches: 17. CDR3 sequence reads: CASSRHLNIRDRYTEAFF. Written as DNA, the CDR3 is TGCGCCAGCAGCCGCCACCTTAACATCCGGGACAGATACACTGAAGCTTTCTTT.

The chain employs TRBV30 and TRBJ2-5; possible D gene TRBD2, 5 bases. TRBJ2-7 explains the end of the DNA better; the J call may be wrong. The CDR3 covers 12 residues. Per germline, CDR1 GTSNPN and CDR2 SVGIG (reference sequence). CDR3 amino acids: CAWMPGSYEQYF. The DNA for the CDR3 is TGTGCCTGGATGCCGGGGTCCTACGAGCAGTACTTC.

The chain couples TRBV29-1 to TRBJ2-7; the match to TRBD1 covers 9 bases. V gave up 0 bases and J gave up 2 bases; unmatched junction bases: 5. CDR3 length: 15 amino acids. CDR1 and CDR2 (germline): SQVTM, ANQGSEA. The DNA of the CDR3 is TGCAGCGTTGAAGATCCGGGACAGGGTACCTACGAGCAGTACTTC. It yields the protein CSVEDPGQGTYEQYF.

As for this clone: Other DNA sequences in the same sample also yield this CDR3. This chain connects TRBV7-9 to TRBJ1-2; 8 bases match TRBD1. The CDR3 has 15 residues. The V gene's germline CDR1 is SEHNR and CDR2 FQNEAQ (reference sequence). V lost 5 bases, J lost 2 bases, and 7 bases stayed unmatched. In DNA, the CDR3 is TGTGCCAGCAGCCCCACTGGACAGGGAAACTATGGCTACACCTTC. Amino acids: CASSPTGQGNYGYTF.

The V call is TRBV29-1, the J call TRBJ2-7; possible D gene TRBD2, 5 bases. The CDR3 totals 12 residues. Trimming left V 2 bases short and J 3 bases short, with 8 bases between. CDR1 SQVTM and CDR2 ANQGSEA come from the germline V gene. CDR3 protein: CSVERDNYEQYF. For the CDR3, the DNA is TGCAGCGTTGAACGGGATAACTACGAGCAGTACTTC.

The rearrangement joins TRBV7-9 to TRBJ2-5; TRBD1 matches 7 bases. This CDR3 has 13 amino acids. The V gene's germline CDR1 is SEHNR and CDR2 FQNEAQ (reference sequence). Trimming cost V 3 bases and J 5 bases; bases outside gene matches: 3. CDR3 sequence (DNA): TGTGCCAGCAGCTTTACAGGGGTCGAGACCCAGTACTTC. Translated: CASSFTGVETQYF.